This T cell receptor (beta chain) was sequenced during a study of T cell changes during pregnancy in multiple sclerosis. Assay used: immunoSEQ multiplex PCR; TCRdb lists only in-frame clones, some missing. The repertoire holds 60,000 to 75,000 clones, with 92% as singletons. The V end lost 3 bases, the J end lost 2 bases, and 13 bases lay between the germline ends. The V gene's germline CDR1 is SGHDT and CDR2 YYEEEE. This CDR3 spans 15 amino acids. The source was peripheral blood, collected in the second trimester of pregnancy. This clonotype was obtained from a female donor in good health, enrolled as a control in a pregnancy study. The chain recombines TRBV5-6 with TRBJ2-3; maybe TRBD2 (5 bases). In nucleotides, the CDR3 is TGTGCCAGCAGCTCCCGGACTGGAACCACAGATACGCAGTATTTT. This codes for CASSSRTGTTDTQYF.